This T cell receptor (beta chain) was retrieved from a study of blood T cell repertoires in COVID-19. Study context: Sites in the United States, Italy and Spain provided acute and convalescent COVID-19 samples.

This CDR3 comprises 11 residues. V shed 5 bases and J shed 11 bases, with 7 bases lying between them. The protocol was immunoSEQ multiplex PCR, while the TCRdb copy is restricted to in-frame clones and leaves out a portion. The sample yields over 100,000 clones, 80% to 90% seen once. The sample holds one count of this clone. The sequence was obtained from a man between 60 and 70 years old with COVID-19, enrolled during active disease. The sequencing input was peripheral blood. The chain is built from TRBV12-3 or TRBV12-4 and TRBJ1-6; D gene unclear. The CDR3 sequence: CASSKNTPLHF. In DNA, the CDR3 is TGTGCCAGCAGTAAAAATACACCCCTCCACTTT.